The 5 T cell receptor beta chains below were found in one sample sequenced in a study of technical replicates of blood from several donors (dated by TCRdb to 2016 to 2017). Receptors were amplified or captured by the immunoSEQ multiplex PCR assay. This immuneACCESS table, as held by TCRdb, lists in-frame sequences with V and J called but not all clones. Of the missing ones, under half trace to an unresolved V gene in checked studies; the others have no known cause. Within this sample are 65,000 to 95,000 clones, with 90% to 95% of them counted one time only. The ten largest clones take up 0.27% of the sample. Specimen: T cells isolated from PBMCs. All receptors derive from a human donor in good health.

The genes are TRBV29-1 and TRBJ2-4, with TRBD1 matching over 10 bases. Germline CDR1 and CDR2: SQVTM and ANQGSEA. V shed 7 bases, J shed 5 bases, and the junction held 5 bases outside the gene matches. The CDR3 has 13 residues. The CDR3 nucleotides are TGCAGCGGCTGGGACAGGGGCGAAAACATTCAGTACTTC. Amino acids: CSGWDRGENIQYF. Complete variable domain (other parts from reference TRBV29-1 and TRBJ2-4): SAVISQKPSRDICQRGTSLTIQCQVDSQVTMMFWYRQQPGQSLTLIATANQGSEATYESGFVIDKFPISRPNLTFSTLTVSNMSPEDSSIYLCSGWDRGENIQYFGAGTRLSVL.

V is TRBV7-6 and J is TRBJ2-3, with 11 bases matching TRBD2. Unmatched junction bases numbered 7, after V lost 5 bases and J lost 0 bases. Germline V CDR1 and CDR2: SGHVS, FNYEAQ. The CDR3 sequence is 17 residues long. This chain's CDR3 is CASSRLAGGPSTDTQYF. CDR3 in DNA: TGTGCCAGCAGCCGTTTAGCGGGAGGGCCTAGCACAGATACGCAGTATTTT.

This CDR3 is CASSRNVRDRGTGELFF. For the CDR3, the DNA is TGCGCCAGCAGCCGCAATGTCCGGGACAGGGGGACCGGGGAGCTGTTTTTT. J is TRBJ2-2 and V is TRBV4-1, with 11 bases aligning to TRBD1. The V gene end was trimmed by 4 bases and the J gene end by 5 bases; junction bases not matched to a gene: 9. The germline V gene encodes CDR1 MGHRA and CDR2 YSYEKL. The CDR3 consists of 17 residues.

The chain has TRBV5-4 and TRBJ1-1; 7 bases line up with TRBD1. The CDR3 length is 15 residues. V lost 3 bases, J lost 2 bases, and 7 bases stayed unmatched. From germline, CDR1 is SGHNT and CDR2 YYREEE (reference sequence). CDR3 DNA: TGTGCCAGCAGCTCCAGGGGGATGGGAAACACTGAAGCTTTCTTT. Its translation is CASSSRGMGNTEAFF.

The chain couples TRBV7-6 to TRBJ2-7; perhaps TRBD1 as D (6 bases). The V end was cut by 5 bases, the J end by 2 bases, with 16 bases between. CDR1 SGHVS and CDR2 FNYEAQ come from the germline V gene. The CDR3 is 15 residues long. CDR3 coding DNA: TGTGCCAGCAGCGCGTACAGGGATCCCACCTACGAGCAGTACTTC. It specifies CASSAYRDPTYEQYF. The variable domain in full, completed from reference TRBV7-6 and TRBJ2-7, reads GAGVSQSPRYKVTKRGQDVALRCDPISGHVSLYWYRQALGQGPEFLTYFNYEAQQDKSGLPNDRFSAERPEGSISTLTIQRTEQRDSAMYRCASSAYRDPTYEQYFGPGTRLTVT.